The rows below give T cell receptor beta chains drawn from one sample of a study of T cell responses to AZD1222 COVID-19 vaccine. The assay was immunoSEQ multiplex PCR, and TCRdb's table has in-frame clones only and misses some. The sample includes 110,000 to 150,000 clones, about 92% of them seen just once. The sample was peripheral blood, taken after recovery from COVID-19. The receptors stem from an adult who had recovered from COVID-19. Each CDR3 is given with its conserved first and last residue. The D gene is left open where the match is weak. Expanded clones get a size class; other rows say once, few or many, or leave the size out.

J: TRBJ1-5
D: TRBD1
length: 16
V: TRBV27
size: -
DNA: TGTGCCAGCAGTTCACGACAGGGGCCTCCGGGGCAGCCCCAGCATTTT
CDR3: CASSSRQGPPGQPQHF

J: TRBJ2-7
D: TRBD1
length: 14
V: TRBV27
size: -
DNA: TGTGCCAGCAGTCCCGGGACAGCCCTGTACGAGCAGTACTTC
CDR3: CASSPGTALYEQYF

J: TRBJ1-1
D: TRBD1
length: 17
V: TRBV9
size: -
DNA: TGTGCCAGCAGCGCACCCAGGGGGCGAAGGATAAACACTGAAGCTTTCTTT
CDR3: CASSAPRGRRINTEAFF

J: TRBJ1-1
D: -
length: 11
V: TRBV9
size: -
DNA: TGTGCCAGCGCGGCGGGGGACGAAGCTTTCTTT
CDR3: CASAAGDEAFF

J: TRBJ1-1
D: TRBD1
length: 15
V: TRBV4-1
size: -
DNA: TGCGCCAGCAGCGGACAGGGGGCAGGGAACACTGAAGCTTTCTTT
CDR3: CASSGQGAGNTEAFF

J: TRBJ2-7
D: TRBD2
length: 15
V: TRBV5-5
size: -
DNA: TGTGCCAGCATCTTCTGGGGGGGAAGAGCCTACGGGCAGTACTTC
CDR3: CASIFWGGRAYGQYF

J: TRBJ2-7
D: -
length: 12
V: TRBV19
size: -
DNA: TGTGCCAGTAGTATAGGGTACGTCGAGCAGTACTTC
CDR3: CASSIGYVEQYF

J: TRBJ1-1
D: TRBD1
length: 14
V: TRBV25-1
size: -
DNA: TGTGCCAGCAGTCGGACAGGGACGAACACTGAAGCTTTCTTT
CDR3: CASSRTGTNTEAFF

J: TRBJ2-7
D: TRBD1
length: 13
V: TRBV12-3/TRBV12-4
size: -
DNA: TGTGCCAGCGCTCCCACAGGGGGATACGAGCAGTACTTC
CDR3: CASAPTGGYEQYF

J: TRBJ1-2
D: -
length: 14
V: TRBV18
size: -
DNA: TGTGCCAGCTCATCGAACATGGGTGGCTATGGCTACACCTTC
CDR3: CASSSNMGGYGYTF

J: TRBJ1-5
D: -
length: 13
V: TRBV5-1
size: -
DNA: TGCGCCAGCAGACAGGCGGTAAATCAGCCCCAGCATTTT
CDR3: CASRQAVNQPQHF

J: TRBJ1-1
D: -
length: 14
V: TRBV19
size: once
DNA: TGTGCCAGTAGTCCCCCTACAAGGAACACTGAAGCTTTCTTT
CDR3: CASSPPTRNTEAFF

J: TRBJ2-3
D: -
length: 17
V: TRBV18
size: -
DNA: TGTGCCAGCTCACCCTATGGACCGCCCGATAGCACAGATACGCAGTATTTT
CDR3: CASSPYGPPDSTDTQYF

J: TRBJ1-4
D: -
length: 13
V: TRBV5-6
size: -
DNA: TGTGCCAGCAGCCCCGTAGGGGATGAAAAACTGTTTTTT
CDR3: CASSPVGDEKLFF

J: TRBJ1-4
D: -
length: 15
V: TRBV7-3
size: -
DNA: TGTGCCAGCAGCTTAAGTGGGAACGTTAATGAAAAACTGTTTTTT
CDR3: CASSLSGNVNEKLFF

J: TRBJ1-1
D: -
length: 14
V: TRBV30
size: -
DNA: TGTGCCTGGAGTCAAGGACAGCCGAACACTGAAGCTTTCTTT
CDR3: CAWSQGQPNTEAFF

J: TRBJ1-5
D: TRBD1
length: 18
V: TRBV19
size: -
DNA: TGTGCCAGTATCTCGTCCCCCTCCCCAGGGGGAGGCAATCAGCCCCAGCATTTT
CDR3: CASISSPSPGGGNQPQHF

J: TRBJ2-7
D: TRBD2
length: 18
V: TRBV5-1
size: once
DNA: TGCGCCAGCAGCTTGGGGCTATCTAGCGGGGCTCTTTCCTACGAGCAGTACTTC
CDR3: CASSLGLSSGALSYEQYF

J: TRBJ2-3
D: TRBD1
length: 17
V: TRBV10-3
size: -
DNA: TGTGCCATCAGTCAAGGAGTCGGGACAGGGGGCGCGAATACGCAGTATTTT
CDR3: CAISQGVGTGGANTQYF

J: TRBJ2-1
D: -
length: 13
V: TRBV6-6
size: -
DNA: TGTGCCAGCACCCCGAGACTAGTTAATGAGCAGTTCTTC
CDR3: CASTPRLVNEQFF

J: TRBJ1-1
D: -
length: 13
V: TRBV2
size: -
DNA: TGTGCCAGCAGTAACAAGGTGAACACTGAAGCTTTCTTT
CDR3: CASSNKVNTEAFF

J: TRBJ1-6
D: -
length: 16
V: TRBV27
size: -
DNA: TGTGCCAGCAGTTTCTCGGGCAGAACCCCTAATTCACCCCTCCACTTT
CDR3: CASSFSGRTPNSPLHF

J: TRBJ1-5
D: -
length: 13
V: TRBV12-3/TRBV12-4
size: -
DNA: TGTGCCAGCAGCAAGGAACTTAGGCAGCCCCAGCATTTT
CDR3: CASSKELRQPQHF

J: TRBJ1-3
D: -
length: 15
V: TRBV20-1
size: -
DNA: TGCAGTGCTAGTAAAAGGGGCCCACTTGGAAACACCATATATTTT
CDR3: CSASKRGPLGNTIYF

J: TRBJ2-5
D: -
length: 14
V: TRBV11-2
size: -
DNA: TGTGCCAGCAGCCGGAGGGGGCTCCAAGAGACCCAGTACTTC
CDR3: CASSRRGLQETQYF

J: TRBJ2-1
D: -
length: 13
V: TRBV28
size: few
DNA: TGTGCCAGCAGTTTAGGGCTACTGAATGAGCAGTTCTTC
CDR3: CASSLGLLNEQFF

J: TRBJ2-7
D: TRBD1
length: 14
V: TRBV7-3
size: once
DNA: TGTGCCAGCAGCCCTGGACAGGGAAACTACGAGCAGTACTTC
CDR3: CASSPGQGNYEQYF

J: TRBJ1-4
D: TRBD1
length: 14
V: TRBV18
size: -
DNA: TGTGCCAGCTCCCACGGACAGGGGTATGAAAAACTGTTTTTT
CDR3: CASSHGQGYEKLFF

J: TRBJ2-3
D: -
length: 15
V: TRBV28
size: -
DNA: TGTGCCAGCAGTTTATATGTAGGGAACCCAGATACGCAGTATTTT
CDR3: CASSLYVGNPDTQYF

J: TRBJ2-1
D: -
length: 16
V: TRBV7-8
size: -
DNA: TGTGCCAGCAGCTTAGCCGGGACAACCCGTTTGAATGAGCAGTTCTTC
CDR3: CASSLAGTTRLNEQFF

J: TRBJ1-4
D: -
length: 17
V: TRBV5-6
size: -
DNA: TGTGCCAGCAGCTTGTCATACTCAGGGAGAGGAGAGGAAAAACTGTTTTTT
CDR3: CASSLSYSGRGEEKLFF

J: TRBJ1-5
D: TRBD1
length: 14
V: TRBV28
size: -
DNA: TGTGCCAGCAGTTCCGGACAGGGATCCCAGGGCCAGCATTTT
CDR3: CASSSGQGSQGQHF

J: TRBJ2-7
D: -
length: 15
V: TRBV18
size: -
DNA: TGTGCCAGCTCACCACAGACTGGAGCGGTGATGGAGCAGTACTTC
CDR3: CASSPQTGAVMEQYF

J: TRBJ2-5
D: -
length: 14
V: TRBV10-3
size: -
DNA: TGTGCCATCAGTGACCCCGACCCCCAAGAGACCCAGTACTTC
CDR3: CAISDPDPQETQYF

J: TRBJ2-2
D: -
length: 16
V: TRBV24-1
size: -
DNA: TGTGCCACCAGTGATTTTGGGACACTGAACACCGGGGAGCTGTTTTTT
CDR3: CATSDFGTLNTGELFF

J: TRBJ1-5
D: TRBD1
length: 14
V: TRBV10-3
size: once
DNA: TGTGCCATCAGTCAGGGACAGGGGGAACAGCCCCAGCATTTT
CDR3: CAISQGQGEQPQHF

J: TRBJ2-2
D: TRBD2
length: 18
V: TRBV2
size: once
DNA: TGTGCCAGCAGTGAAGCGACTAGCGGGAGGGCGGGCACCGGGGAGCTGTTTTTT
CDR3: CASSEATSGRAGTGELFF

J: TRBJ2-1
D: -
length: 12
V: TRBV18
size: -
DNA: TGTGCCAGCTCACGTAGCGATGCTGAGCAGTTCTTC
CDR3: CASSRSDAEQFF

J: TRBJ2-5
D: TRBD1
length: 16
V: TRBV7-3
size: -
DNA: TGTGCCAGCAGCTTGAAGGGGACAGTAAAGCAAGAGACCCAGTACTTC
CDR3: CASSLKGTVKQETQYF

J: TRBJ2-3
D: TRBD2
length: 16
V: TRBV28
size: -
DNA: TGTGCCAGCAGTTTAAACCTAGCGGGAGGGCCAGATACGCAGTATTTT
CDR3: CASSLNLAGGPDTQYF

J: TRBJ2-1
D: TRBD2
length: 15
V: TRBV19
size: few
DNA: TGTGCCAGTAGCAAGAGCGGGAGTCAGGGCGATGAGCAGTTCTTC
CDR3: CASSKSGSQGDEQFF

J: TRBJ2-7
D: -
length: 13
V: TRBV6-6
size: few
DNA: TGTGCCAGCAGTTACCTACTCCCCAACGAGCAGTACTTC
CDR3: CASSYLLPNEQYF

J: TRBJ1-5
D: TRBD1
length: 13
V: TRBV15
size: -
DNA: TGTGCCACCAGCGGACAGGGGAATCAGCCCCAGCATTTT
CDR3: CATSGQGNQPQHF

J: TRBJ2-1
D: TRBD2
length: 11
V: TRBV2
size: -
DNA: TGTGCCAGCGGACTAGTCAGTGAGCAGTTCTTC
CDR3: CASGLVSEQFF

J: TRBJ2-2
D: TRBD2
length: 15
V: TRBV19
size: -
DNA: TGTGCCAGTAAACCGGGACTAGCGTGGACCGGGGAGCTGTTTTTT
CDR3: CASKPGLAWTGELFF

J: TRBJ2-1
D: TRBD2
length: 16
V: TRBV29-1
size: -
DNA: TGCAGCGTTGAGGCACTAGCGGGATTCTCCTACAATGAGCAGTTCTTC
CDR3: CSVEALAGFSYNEQFF

J: TRBJ2-1
D: TRBD1
length: 14
V: TRBV5-4
size: -
DNA: TGTGCCAGCAGCACCACAGGGGTGGGCAATGAGCAGTTCTTC
CDR3: CASSTTGVGNEQFF

J: TRBJ2-2
D: TRBD2
length: 18
V: TRBV18
size: -
DNA: TGTGCCAGCTCACCCGCGACTAGCGGGAGGGCCCAAGGCGGGGAGCTGTTTTTT
CDR3: CASSPATSGRAQGGELFF

J: TRBJ2-7
D: -
length: 14
V: TRBV28
size: -
DNA: TGTGCCAGCAGTTTTAGGATGGGGGTGGGCGAGCAGTACTTC
CDR3: CASSFRMGVGEQYF

J: TRBJ2-1
D: -
length: 12
V: TRBV29-1
size: -
DNA: TGCAGCGTTCAACGCGCTTTGGATGAGCAGTTCTTC
CDR3: CSVQRALDEQFF